This passage covers 20 T cell receptor beta chains from one sample sequenced in a study of blood T cell repertoires in COVID-19. TCRdb keeps only in-frame clones here, not all; method: immunoSEQ multiplex PCR. The table includes about 220,000 clones, just under 85% detected once. Sample: PBMCs or T cells enriched from blood (not recorded which). These receptors were obtained from a woman aged 40 to 55 with acute COVID-19.

This rearrangement joins TRBV3-1 (or the pseudogene TRBV3-2) to TRBJ1-2; D is perhaps TRBD1 (5 bases). V gave up 5 bases and J gave up 2 bases, with 9 bases separating them. CDR3 length: 13 residues. The germline V gene has CDR1 LGHDT and CDR2 YNNKEL (reference sequence). CDR3 bases: TGTGCCAGCAGCAAGACAGAGAACTATGGCTACACCTTC. Translating it yields CASSKTENYGYTF.

The chain joins TRBV5-5 to TRBJ1-4, with D tentatively TRBD1 (6 bases). Trimming pared 1 base from V and 7 bases from J, leaving 23 bases between. The CDR3 is 18 residues long. The germline V gene has CDR1 SGHKS and CDR2 YYEKEE (reference sequence). The CDR3 DNA is TGTGCCAGCAGCTTGTTGGGGACACCCTCGGGGATTGGTGAAAAACTGTTTTTT. Encoded protein: CASSLLGTPSGIGEKLFF.

The chain joins TRBV19 to TRBJ2-5; 9 bases are a match to TRBD2. Germline CDR1 reads LNHDA; CDR2 reads SQIVND (reference sequence). The CDR3 covers 16 residues. V was clipped by 0 bases and J by 5 bases; unmatched bases: 7. The CDR3 is CASSIDGGGARETQYF. In DNA, the CDR3 is TGTGCCAGTAGTATAGATGGCGGGGGGGCTCGGGAGACCCAGTACTTC.

The chain uses TRBV29-1 and TRBJ2-1; D is ambiguous. Trimming removed 7 bases from V and 2 bases from J, with 15 bases in between. This CDR3 spans 14 amino acids. CDR1 and CDR2 (germline): SQVTM, ANQGSEA. The CDR3 sequence is CSASESSTYNEQFF. CDR3 bases: TGCAGCGCATCGGAGTCTTCAACCTACAATGAGCAGTTCTTC.

The chain employs TRBV28 and TRBJ1-2; TRBD1 matches at 11 bases. The CDR3 totals 14 residues. CDR1 and CDR2 (germline): MDHEN, SYDVKM. Trimming at V came to 5 bases and at J to 3 bases, leaving 2 bases not matched to a gene. CDR3 coding DNA: TGTGCCAGCAGTAGGGACAGGGGGTACTATGGCTACACCTTC. As protein: CASSRDRGYYGYTF.

Points on this clone: A read error may account for a junction end that differs from germline. CDR3 in amino acids: CASRGVAATGTQYF. CDR3 sequence (DNA): TGTGCCAGCAGGGGCGTGGCGGCCACAGGTACGCAGTATTTT. The chain carries TRBV2 and TRBJ2-3; perhaps TRBD1 as D (5 bases). The CDR3 is 14 amino acids. Germline-derived CDR1 and CDR2 are SNHLY and FYNNEI.

The rearrangement links TRBV5-1 to TRBJ2-7; TRBD2 aligns across 10 bases. The CDR3 extends over 14 amino acids. V was clipped by 4 bases and J by 5 bases; unmatched bases: 6. Germline V lookup: CDR1 SGHRS, CDR2 YFSETQ. The CDR3: CASSKGLASHEQYF. The CDR3 DNA follows: TGCGCCAGCAGCAAGGGACTAGCGAGCCACGAGCAGTACTTC.

The table lists this clone with a few counts. The rearrangement uses TRBV5-1 and TRBJ2-3; possible D gene TRBD2, 5 bases. This CDR3 region has 16 residues. Germline CDR1 reads SGHRS; CDR2 reads YFSETQ. In DNA, the CDR3 is TGCGACGCCAGCCAGAGAAAGAGGGTGAGCACAGATACGCAGTATTTT. It encodes CDASQRKRVSTDTQYF.

This chain connects TRBV5-1 to TRBJ2-7; 13 nucleotides agree with TRBD2. The junction had 0 bases not matched to a gene; V was cut back by 0 bases and J by 3 bases. Germline V CDR1 and CDR2: SGHRS, YFSETQ. The CDR3 is made up of 15 amino acids. CDR3 sequence reads: CASSLGLAGGYEQYF. In DNA form, the CDR3 reads TGCGCCAGCAGCTTGGGACTAGCGGGAGGCTACGAGCAGTACTTC.

The rearrangement joins TRBV27 to TRBJ2-1, with 7 bases matching TRBD2. V lost 4 bases and J lost 5; bases outside the gene matches: 8. This CDR3 contains 15 residues. Germline lookup yields CDR1 MNHEY and CDR2 SMNVEV (reference sequence). Here the CDR3 reads CASSSSGRADNEQFF. The CDR3 nucleotides read TGTGCCAGCAGTTCTAGCGGAAGAGCGGACAATGAGCAGTTCTTC.

This chain joins TRBV5-1 and TRBJ2-1; TRBD2 matches at 7 bases. The germline gives CDR1 SGHRS, CDR2 YFSETQ. The ends lost 4 bases at V and 7 bases at J; junction bases unmatched: 8. The length of the CDR3 is 14 residues. This CDR3 is CASSVGRGGNEQFF. CDR3 in DNA: TGCGCCAGCAGCGTGGGGAGGGGTGGGAATGAGCAGTTCTTC.

The chain employs TRBV24-1 and TRBJ2-1, with 13 bases lining up with TRBD2. Unmatched junction bases numbered 3, after V lost 4 bases and J lost 1 base. Germline V gives CDR1 KGHDR, CDR2 SFDVKD. CDR3 length: 17 residues. The CDR3, as DNA: TGTGCCACCAGTGAACAGACTAGCGGGAGGTCCTACAATGAGCAGTTCTTC. This codes for CATSEQTSGRSYNEQFF.

The table lists this clone with a count of one. V usage is TRBV19 and J usage is TRBJ2-7; TRBD1 might be the D (6 bases). Trimming stripped 5 bases from V and 0 bases from J, with 14 bases between. The CDR3 has 15 residues. The germline V gene has CDR1 LNHDA and CDR2 SQIVND (reference sequence). Here the CDR3 reads CASSPSQGFSYEQYF. CDR3 DNA: TGTGCCAGTAGTCCGTCACAGGGTTTCTCCTACGAGCAGTACTTC.

This sequence joins TRBV15 and TRBJ1-4; D might be TRBD1 (5 bases). CDR3 length: 18 amino acids. The V gene lost 1 base and the J gene lost 5 bases, with 20 bases spanning the gap. Per the germline V gene, CDR1 is LNHNV and CDR2 is YYDKDF (reference sequence). The CDR3 protein is CATSRGLISGPLNEKLFF. The DNA for the CDR3 is TGTGCCACCAGCAGAGGCCTAATTTCAGGGCCTCTAAATGAAAAACTGTTTTTT.

V gene TRBV9 combines with J gene TRBJ2-3; 9 bases map to TRBD2. The germline V gene has CDR1 SGDLS and CDR2 YYNGEE. CDR3 length: 16 amino acids. Trimming at V came to 0 bases and at J to 3 bases, leaving 5 bases not matched to a gene. For the CDR3, the DNA is TGTGCCAGCAGCGTAGAGGTAGCGGGAGTAACAGATACGCAGTATTTT. Translated: CASSVEVAGVTDTQYF.

The gene calls are TRBV20-1 and TRBJ2-3, with 7 bases aligning to TRBD2. The CDR3 is made up of 11 amino acids. Germline V gene lookup returns CDR1 DFQATT and CDR2 SNEGSKA (reference sequence). CDR3 coding DNA: TGCAAAGCTGGGGACTACGATACGCAGTATTTT. Amino acid sequence: CKAGDYDTQYF.

The genes are TRBV18 and TRBJ2-1; D unclear. The CDR3 contains 14 residues. The V gene lost 3 bases and the J gene lost 8 bases, with 14 bases spanning the gap. Germline values: CDR1 KGHSH, CDR2 LQKENI. CDR3 sequence: CASSPITAFDEQFF. The CDR3 region has the DNA TGTGCCAGCTCACCTATCACAGCCTTCGATGAGCAGTTCTTC.

This clone has at least ten counts. The chain uses TRBV2 and TRBJ2-2, with TRBD2 matching over 7 bases. The CDR3 extends over 13 amino acids. Germline assignment: CDR1 SNHLY and CDR2 FYNNEI. The junction had 4 bases not matched to a gene; V was cut back by 8 bases and J by 4 bases. CDR3 loop: CASAKRGTGELFF. CDR3 bases: TGTGCCAGCGCCAAGCGGGGCACCGGGGAGCTGTTTTTT.

The chain uses TRBV2 and TRBJ2-3; the D is unclear. The germline gives CDR1 SNHLY, CDR2 FYNNEI. This CDR3 comprises 14 residues. The germline V and J ends were trimmed by 5 bases and 3 bases, with 12 bases remaining between them. Here the CDR3 reads CASSPFMETDTQYF. CDR3 nucleotide sequence: TGTGCCAGCAGTCCATTCATGGAGACAGATACGCAGTATTTT.

This chain connects TRBV3-1 (or the pseudogene TRBV3-2) to TRBJ2-5, with 9 bases that match TRBD2. This CDR3 has 17 residues. CDR1 is LGHDT, CDR2 YNNKEL, per germline (reference sequence). Trimming cost V 1 base and J 2 bases; bases outside gene matches: 8. In DNA, the CDR3 is TGTGCCAGCAGCCAAGGGACGCGGGGGGGCCGACAAGAGACCCAGTACTTC. Its translation: CASSQGTRGGRQETQYF.